The 20 T cell receptor beta chains listed next were all sequenced from one sample in a study of blood T cell repertoires in COVID-19. Sequencing used immunoSEQ multiplex PCR; TCRdb keeps in-frame clones, though not all of them. The sample lists roughly 220,000 clones, about 87% occurring once. The sequencing sample was made of peripheral blood. These receptors were obtained from a man aged 55 to 70 with acute or convalescent COVID-19.

This chain joins TRBV15 and TRBJ2-1; 7 nucleotides line up with TRBD1. Germline CDR1 and CDR2: LNHNV and YYDKDF (reference sequence). The CDR3 runs to 16 residues. J gave up 5 bases and V 2 bases, and 9 bases lay outside the gene matches. The CDR3 nucleotides are TGTGCCACCAGCAGACCTCCACGAGACAGGGACAATGAGCAGTTCTTC. Its translation: CATSRPPRDRDNEQFF.

J is TRBJ2-7 and V is TRBV6-5, with 7 bases fitting TRBD1. Germline V lookup: CDR1 MNHEY, CDR2 SVGAGI. This CDR3 region has 13 residues. The trim removed 5 bases at V and 5 bases at J, leaving 6 bases unmatched. The CDR3 loop reads CASSRTGFNEQYF. As DNA, the CDR3 is TGTGCCAGCAGTCGGACAGGTTTCAACGAGCAGTACTTC.

This sequence joins TRBV28 and TRBJ2-5, with TRBD1 as a possible D gene (5 bases). The germline V and J ends were trimmed by 2 bases and 7 bases, with 26 bases remaining between them. The V gene's germline CDR1 is MDHEN and CDR2 SYDVKM. The CDR3 loop spans 18 amino acids. CDR3 residues: CASSLPRAGGTVARTQYF. CDR3 nucleotides: TGTGCCAGCAGTTTACCCAGGGCTGGCGGTACGGTGGCAAGGACCCAGTACTTC.

The chain joins TRBV9 to TRBJ2-1; 8 nucleotides agree with TRBD2. V lost 4 bases, J lost 7 bases, and 16 bases stayed unmatched. Per the germline V gene, CDR1 is SGDLS and CDR2 is YYNGEE. The CDR3 runs 17 residues. The CDR3 is CASSPQGGGGTWNEQFF. As DNA, the CDR3 is TGTGCCAGCAGCCCCCAGGGAGGCGGGGGGACCTGGAATGAGCAGTTCTTC.

The gene calls are TRBV30 and TRBJ1-5; D unresolved. This CDR3 is 14 amino acids long. Trimming pared 3 bases from V and 5 bases from J, leaving 14 bases between. In germline, CDR1 is GTSNPN, CDR2 SVGIG (reference sequence). The CDR3 region has the DNA TGTGCCTGGAGGGGTTTGGGTCAGGATCAGCCCCAGCATTTT. The encoded protein is CAWRGLGQDQPQHF.

This chain uses TRBV11-2 with TRBJ1-4, with D possibly TRBD1 on 6 matching bases. Germline-derived CDR1 and CDR2 are SGHAT and FQNNGV. This CDR3 has 13 amino acids. V shed 4 bases and J shed 14 bases, with 17 bases lying between them. CDR3 sequence: CASSSGAGGYLFF. The DNA for the CDR3 is TGTGCCAGCAGCTCTGGGGCTGGGGGCTACCTGTTTTTT.

This clone was seen more than once but under ten times. The rearrangement uses TRBV6-2 or TRBV6-3 and TRBJ1-1; no clear D. The germline gives CDR1 MNHEY, CDR2 SVGEGT. The CDR3 is 16 residues long. The ends were cut back, 2 bases at V and 0 bases at J, with 13 bases in the middle. CDR3 DNA sequence: TGTGCCAGCAGTTACCCGGAGGGTGGGGTGAACACTGAAGCTTTCTTT. Translated, it gives CASSYPEGGVNTEAFF.

The J gene is TRBJ1-5, the V gene TRBV6-4, with 7 bases identical to TRBD1. CDR1 and CDR2 (germline): MRHNA, SNTAGT. CDR3 length equals 13 residues. Trimming took 3 bases from V and 9 from J; bases not matched to a gene: 5. CDR3: CASSETGRSPQHF. Written as DNA, the CDR3 is TGTGCCAGCAGTGAGACAGGGAGGTCGCCCCAGCATTTT.

The V call is TRBV3-1 (or the pseudogene TRBV3-2), the J call TRBJ2-2; 11 bases are a match to TRBD2. The CDR3 extends over 17 amino acids. From germline, CDR1 is LGHDT and CDR2 YNNKEL (reference sequence). Trimming cost V 4 bases and J 1 base; bases outside gene matches: 5. CDR3 in amino acids: CASSPRLAGMNTGELFF. For the CDR3, the DNA is TGTGCCAGCAGCCCCAGACTAGCGGGGATGAACACCGGGGAGCTGTTTTTT.

The chain joins TRBV27 to TRBJ1-3, with D maybe TRBD1 (5 bases). The CDR3 has 14 residues. In germline, CDR1 is MNHEY, CDR2 SMNVEV (reference sequence). V dropped 9 bases and J dropped 2 bases, with 14 bases sitting between them. CDR3 sequence reads: CASMAGLAGNTIYF. CDR3 sequence (DNA): TGTGCCAGTATGGCGGGGCTTGCTGGAAACACCATATATTTT.

The chain uses TRBV19 and TRBJ2-5; D might be TRBD2 (7 bases). Trimming cost V 7 bases and J 4 bases, with 13 bases left between them. Germline loops: CDR1 LNHDA, CDR2 SQIVND (reference sequence). The CDR3 length is 13 residues. CDR3 residues: CASNPRGGETQYF. The CDR3 region has the DNA TGTGCCAGTAACCCTAGGGGGGGAGAGACCCAGTACTTC.

The chain joins TRBV10-3 to TRBJ1-4, with D perhaps matching TRBD1 (5 bases). Trimming cost V 3 bases and J 11 bases, with 13 bases left between them. Germline loops: CDR1 ENHRY, CDR2 SYGVKD. The CDR3 totals 13 residues. For the CDR3, the DNA is TGTGCCATCAGTGATAGTGGGTCAGGGAAACTGTTTTTT. Amino acid sequence: CAISDSGSGKLFF.

The chain uses TRBV7-6 and TRBJ1-6, with D perhaps matching TRBD1 (6 bases). CDR1 and CDR2 (germline): SGHVS, FNYEAQ. The CDR3 is 16 residues long. Between the trimmed V and J ends, which lost 5 bases and 10 bases, there was a span of 21 bases. This chain's CDR3 is CASSDGLGGLLSPLHF. The CDR3 DNA follows: TGTGCCAGCAGCGATGGGTTGGGGGGGCTCTTGTCACCCCTCCACTTT.

The genes are TRBV4-3 and TRBJ1-2, with D unclear. CDR1 is LGHNA and CDR2 is YSLEER in the germline V gene. This CDR3 comprises 16 residues. Trimming removed 0 bases from V and 3 bases from J, with 14 bases in between. The CDR3 coding sequence is TGCGCCAGCAGCCAAGACCCCGGGAATTACGACTATGGCTACACCTTC. Its protein is CASSQDPGNYDYGYTF.

J is TRBJ2-5 and V is TRBV28; 9 bases are a match to TRBD2. The CDR3 has 17 amino acids. The J segment lost 0 bases and the V segment lost 5 bases, leaving 10 bases of the junction unmatched. Germline V CDR1 and CDR2: MDHEN, SYDVKM. CDR3 DNA: TGTGCCAGCAGTGCCTCTTACAGGACTAGCGACCAAGAGACCCAGTACTTC. Amino acid sequence: CASSASYRTSDQETQYF.

The J gene is TRBJ2-5, the V gene TRBV20-1; 12 positions match TRBD2. Germline-derived CDR1 and CDR2 are DFQATT and SNEGSKA (reference sequence). The CDR3 spans 17 residues. V dropped 6 bases and J dropped 4; count of bases not matched to a gene: 15. The CDR3 bases are TGCAGTGCCAGTCCCGCCAAACTAGCGGGGGGTGGAGAGACCCAGTACTTC. Amino acid sequence: CSASPAKLAGGGETQYF.

V is TRBV7-9 and J is TRBJ2-1; maybe TRBD2 (7 bases). Germline loops: CDR1 SEHNR, CDR2 FQNEAQ (reference sequence). The CDR3 consists of 16 residues. V was clipped by 5 bases and J by 7 bases, with 21 bases between them. In DNA form, the CDR3 reads TGTGCCAGCAGCGTAATGTCGGGGGGCCGGGGAAATGAGCAGTTCTTC. Translated: CASSVMSGGRGNEQFF.

In this sample, this clone turned up a few times. V is TRBV19 and J is TRBJ2-2; D gene ambiguous. The CDR3 is 12 residues long. Germline V gene data show CDR1 as LNHDA and CDR2 as SQIVND (reference sequence). V lost 5 bases and J 2 bases, leaving 3 bases between the germline ends. The CDR3 DNA follows: TGTGCCAGTAGTCTTAACACCGGGGAGCTGTTTTTT. The encoded protein is CASSLNTGELFF.

The CDR3 DNA reads TGTGCCAGCAGTTACGTTGGACAGGTGGGCACTGAAGCTTTCTTT. Translating gives CASSYVGQVGTEAFF. The rearrangement joins TRBV6-2 or TRBV6-3 to TRBJ1-1; TRBD1 agrees at 7 bases. This CDR3 has 15 amino acids. The V gene's germline CDR1 is MNHEY and CDR2 SVGEGT. Trimming removed 2 bases from V and 4 bases from J; junction bases left unmatched: 7.

This clone was counted a single time. This chain uses TRBV6-2 or TRBV6-3 with TRBJ2-2; D perhaps matches TRBD1 (6 bases). The ends were cut back, 1 base at V and 4 bases at J, with 10 bases in the middle. CDR1 and CDR2 from the germline V gene are MNHEY and SVGEGT. CDR3 length: 15 amino acids. CDR3 protein: CASSYYGTTTGELFF. Written as DNA, the CDR3 is TGTGCCAGCAGTTACTATGGGACAACCACCGGGGAGCTGTTTTTT.